One sample yielded the 27 T cell receptor beta chains listed below, sequenced in a study of beta chain features in type 1 diabetes. Study observations and caveats: People with Type 1 diabetes carried modestly yet significantly shorter TCRB CDR3s in all four CD4+ subsets.

Expressed TCRB transcripts got sequenced, as all isolated RNA was reverse transcribed. TCRdb's table, derived via immunoSEQ multiplex PCR, lists solely in-frame clones and lacks some. The data show under 200,000 clones, with around 8.3% seen just once and 0.45% to 0.55% held by the top ten. Their antigens are not known. The sequenced sample was central memory CD4+ T cells from blood. The receptor source for this set is a woman between 18 and 30 years old with type 1 diabetes.

This clone has ten or more counts. The V gene is TRBV5-5, the J gene TRBJ1-1, with TRBD1 matching 7 bases. This CDR3 has 14 amino acids. Unmatched junction bases numbered 8, after V lost 1 base and J lost 8 bases. Germline assignment: CDR1 SGHKS and CDR2 YYEKEE (reference sequence). CDR3 DNA: TGTGCCAGCAGCTTGAACGCTAGGACAGGAGAAGCTTTCTTT. Translation: CASSLNARTGEAFF.

This clone appeared a few times. The CDR3 DNA follows: TGTGCCTGGAGTCGCCCCGGGCGGGTCCGGGAGACCCAGTACTTC. This encodes CAWSRPGRVRETQYF. The V gene is TRBV30, the J gene TRBJ2-5, with D perhaps TRBD2 (5 bases). The CDR3 contains 15 residues. V lost 2 bases, J lost 5 bases, and 18 bases lay in between. The V gene's germline CDR1 is GTSNPN and CDR2 SVGIG (reference sequence).

This clone was observed a few times. The gene calls are TRBV29-1 and TRBJ2-7; D not resolved. CDR1 is SQVTM, CDR2 ANQGSEA, per germline. V was clipped by 4 bases and J by 6 bases, with 10 bases between them. This CDR3 has 11 residues. The CDR3, as DNA: TGCAGCGTTGGGCAGGTTGGCGAGCAGTACTTC. It codes for CSVGQVGEQYF.

This clone has a handful of counts. The chain recombines TRBV27 with TRBJ1-5; 12 bases fit TRBD1. V shed 0 bases and J 6 bases; nucleotides not matched to a gene: 3. Germline loops: CDR1 MNHEY, CDR2 SMNVEV (reference sequence). The CDR3 is 16 residues long. The CDR3 sequence: CASSLSRDRGPQPQHF. CDR3 DNA sequence: TGTGCCAGCAGTTTATCGAGGGACAGGGGGCCTCAGCCCCAGCATTTT.

The chain recombines TRBV19 with TRBJ2-7; weak D call: TRBD2 (6 bases). Germline V gene sequence: CDR1 LNHDA, CDR2 SQIVND (reference sequence). This CDR3 is 11 amino acids long. Trimming took 9 bases from V and 4 from J, leaving 10 bases between them. The CDR3 here is CASGGPYEQYF. CDR3 DNA: TGTGCCAGCGGGGGTCCTTACGAGCAGTACTTC.

The chain combines TRBV7-2 with TRBJ1-2; no reliable D call. V lost 0 bases and J 6 bases, leaving 11 bases between the germline ends. The CDR3 is 14 residues long. CDR1 SGHTA and CDR2 FQGNSA come from the germline V gene. CDR3 sequence: CASSLAGAGDGYTF. The CDR3 region has the DNA TGTGCCAGCAGCTTAGCCGGTGCGGGAGATGGCTACACCTTC.

This clone has just a few counts. This rearrangement joins TRBV4-3 to TRBJ2-2, with D perhaps TRBD2 (7 bases). CDR1 and CDR2 (germline): LGHNA, YSLEER. The V gene lost 4 bases and the J gene lost 7 bases, with 16 bases spanning the gap. CDR3 size: 15 residues. The CDR3 DNA is TGCGCCAGCAGCCCGGAGGGGGGGCGGGGCGGGGAGCTGTTTTTT. It specifies CASSPEGGRGGELFF.

This chain uses TRBV7-2 with TRBJ2-3; D perhaps matches TRBD1 (6 bases). The CDR3 is 17 residues long. Per germline, CDR1 SGHTA and CDR2 FQGNSA. V was trimmed by 0 bases and J by 2 bases, leaving 15 bases between them. CDR3 nucleotides: TGTGCCAGCAGCTTAGCCCCACCGGGACACCCCACAGATACGCAGTATTTT. Protein product: CASSLAPPGHPTDTQYF.

In this sample, this clone turned up a few times. The chain recombines TRBV2 with TRBJ2-3; possibly TRBD1 for D (6 bases). V was trimmed by 7 bases and J by 4 bases, leaving 12 bases between them. This CDR3 contains 13 residues. CDR1 and CDR2 from the germline V gene are SNHLY and FYNNEI. The CDR3 DNA reads as TGTGCCAGCACCTTACAGGGCCCAGATACGCAGTATTTT. This gives the protein CASTLQGPDTQYF.

The sample holds many counts of this clone. The chain recombines TRBV27 with TRBJ1-5; a weak D match, TRBD1 (5 bases). Germline V gives CDR1 MNHEY, CDR2 SMNVEV (reference sequence). V gave up 5 bases and J gave up 0 bases, with 11 bases separating them. The length of the CDR3 is 15 residues. For the CDR3, the DNA is TGTGCCAGCAGTCAACAGGCCCATAGCAATCAGCCCCAGCATTTT. Protein product: CASSQQAHSNQPQHF.

This clone was counted only a few times. The V and J genes are TRBV7-9 and TRBJ2-1, with 9 bases lining up with TRBD2. The J segment lost 5 bases and the V segment lost 8 bases, leaving 4 bases of the junction unmatched. Germline V gene lookup returns CDR1 SEHNR and CDR2 FQNEAQ (reference sequence). The CDR3 runs 13 residues. The CDR3 DNA reads TGTGCCAGCGCGGGGGGGCTTAACAATGAGCAGTTCTTC. This translates into CASAGGLNNEQFF.

This clone was seen ten or more times. The V call is TRBV2, the J call TRBJ1-1, with D unresolved. With 6 bases removed from V and 1 base from J, the gap between germline ends came to 9 bases. The CDR3 has 13 amino acids. Per the germline V gene, CDR1 is SNHLY and CDR2 is FYNNEI. The DNA of the CDR3 is TGTGCCAGCAGCACTGGAGGGAACACTGAAGCTTTCTTT. Its protein is CASSTGGNTEAFF. Based on the CDR3 plus reference TRBV2 and TRBJ1-1, the full variable domain is EPEVTQTPSHQVTQMGQEVILRCVPISNHLYFYWYRQILGQKVEFLVSFYNNEISEKSEIFDDQFSVERPDGSNFTLKIRSTKLEDSAMYFCASSTGGNTEAFFGQGTRLTVV.

This clone was detected a few times. The chain is built from TRBV6-5 and TRBJ2-3; 13 bases are a match to TRBD2. J gave up 3 bases and V 6 bases, and 3 bases lay outside the gene matches. From germline, CDR1 is MNHEY and CDR2 SVGAGI. The CDR3 consists of 15 residues. The CDR3 reads CASRTSGGGTDTQYF. In nucleotides, the CDR3 is TGTGCCAGCAGAACTAGCGGGGGGGGTACAGATACGCAGTATTTT.

The sample holds a few counts of this clone. The V gene is TRBV9, the J gene TRBJ2-3; 8 bases fit TRBD2. Per germline, CDR1 SGDLS and CDR2 YYNGEE. Trimming cost V 0 bases and J 4 bases; bases outside gene matches: 7. There are 16 residues in the CDR3. The CDR3 sequence is CASSVEDGRVADTQYF. The CDR3 bases are TGTGCCAGCAGCGTAGAAGACGGGAGGGTTGCAGATACGCAGTATTTT. Combining the CDR3 with reference TRBV9 and TRBJ2-3 gives the whole variable domain DSGVTQTPKHLITATGQRVTLRCSPRSGDLSVYWYQQSLDQGLQFLIQYYNGEERAKGNILERFSAQQFPDLHSELNLSSLELGDSALYFCASSVEDGRVADTQYFGPGTRLTVL.

DNA for the CDR3: TGTGCCATCAGTCTCGGATCTGGACTAGCGGGAGCCGGCGAGCAGTACTTC. The encoded protein is CAISLGSGLAGAGEQYF. The rearrangement uses TRBV10-3 and TRBJ2-7, with TRBD2 identical over 13 bases. The ends lost 5 bases at V and 6 bases at J; junction bases unmatched: 13. This CDR3 has 17 amino acids. The germline V gene has CDR1 ENHRY and CDR2 SYGVKD.

This clone was found a few times. J is TRBJ1-2 and V is TRBV2, with TRBD1 matching 8 bases. This CDR3 spans 13 amino acids. Looked up from germline, CDR1 is SNHLY and CDR2 is FYNNEI. The CDR3 DNA reads TGTGCAACACGAGGACAGGGAGTATATGGCTACACCTTC. Protein sequence: CATRGQGVYGYTF.

The CDR3 protein is CAWERVTDTQYF. The DNA for the CDR3 is TGTGCCTGGGAGCGAGTGACAGATACGCAGTATTTT. The chain is built from TRBV30 and TRBJ2-3; D is unclear. The CDR3 has 12 amino acids. The V and J ends lost 5 bases and 3 bases respectively, with 9 bases between them. Germline values: CDR1 GTSNPN, CDR2 SVGIG (reference sequence). The full variable domain, its missing parts supplied by reference TRBV30 and TRBJ2-3, is SQTIHQWPATLVQPVGSPLSLECTVEGTSNPNLYWYRQAAGRGLQLLFYSVGIGQISSEVPQNLSASRPQDRQFILSSKKLLLSDSGFYLCAWERVTDTQYFGPGTRLTVL.

The chain joins TRBV5-4 to TRBJ1-1; no definite D call. With 2 bases removed from V and 0 bases from J, the gap between germline ends came to 8 bases. The CDR3 length is 14 residues. Germline-derived CDR1 and CDR2 are SGHNT and YYREEE (reference sequence). CDR3: CASSFAQMNTEAFF. CDR3 DNA sequence: TGTGCCAGCAGCTTCGCACAGATGAACACTGAAGCTTTCTTT.

The V gene is TRBV5-1, the J gene TRBJ2-7; TRBD1 matches at 7 bases. The CDR3 length is 14 residues. Germline CDR1 SGHRS, CDR2 YFSETQ. V dropped 4 bases and J dropped 3; count of bases not matched to a gene: 7. CDR3 coding DNA: TGCGCCAGCAGCCCGTTACAGGGGTACTACGAGCAGTACTTC. This translates into CASSPLQGYYEQYF. The full variable domain, completed using reference TRBV5-1 and TRBJ2-7, is KAGVTQTPRYLIKTRGQQVTLSCSPISGHRSVSWYQQTPGQGLQFLFEYFSETQRNKGNFPGRFSGRQFSNSRSEMNVSTLELGDSALYLCASSPLQGYYEQYFGPGTRLTVT.

The genes are TRBV5-4 and TRBJ2-5; D perhaps matches TRBD2 (5 bases). Per the germline V gene, CDR1 is SGHNT and CDR2 is YYREEE (reference sequence). V gave up 0 bases and J gave up 3 bases, with 9 bases separating them. The CDR3 extends over 14 amino acids. The CDR3 nucleotides read TGTGCCAGCAGCTTGGAGACTACGGAAGAGACCCAGTACTTC. It codes for CASSLETTEETQYF.

The table lists this clone with many counts. V and J are TRBV19 and TRBJ2-7; 9 bases are a match to TRBD2. There are 12 residues in the CDR3. The V and J ends lost 3 bases and 11 bases, in that order; junction bases with no gene match: 5. Germline values: CDR1 LNHDA, CDR2 SQIVND (reference sequence). The CDR3 protein is CASSIGAGGKYF. The CDR3 DNA reads TGTGCCAGTAGTATTGGAGCGGGAGGCAAGTACTTC.

This clone came up many times. Other DNA sequences within the sample encode an identical CDR3. This chain joins TRBV27 and TRBJ2-5, with 8 bases identical to TRBD1. The CDR3 consists of 13 residues. In germline, CDR1 is MNHEY, CDR2 SMNVEV (reference sequence). After removal of 4 bases from V and 5 bases from J, the junction contained 3 bases not matched to a gene. The CDR3 sequence: CASSSRGRETQYF. In DNA, the CDR3 is TGTGCCAGCAGTTCCAGGGGGCGGGAGACCCAGTACTTC.

This clone came up a few times. V is TRBV27 and J is TRBJ2-7; 11 positions agree with TRBD2. CDR1 MNHEY and CDR2 SMNVEV come from the germline V gene (reference sequence). The CDR3 spans 15 residues. Unmatched junction bases numbered 1, after V lost 0 bases and J lost 3 bases. In nucleotides, the CDR3 is TGTGCCAGCAGTTTATCGGGGACTAGCGGCTACGAGCAGTACTTC. Translating it yields CASSLSGTSGYEQYF.

The rearrangement uses TRBV30 and TRBJ1-4; no firm D call. From germline, CDR1 is GTSNPN and CDR2 SVGIG (reference sequence). The CDR3 consists of 15 residues. Deletions cut 3 bases from V and 6 bases from J, with 17 bases between. For the CDR3, the DNA is TGTGCCTGGAGGGAACAATTGTTTCAGGATGAAAAACTGTTTTTT. Protein sequence: CAWREQLFQDEKLFF.

This clone was detected ten times or more. Other DNA sequences from this sample encode an identical CDR3 as well. The chain carries TRBV29-1 and TRBJ1-1; TRBD1 is a possible D gene (6 bases). V lost 4 bases and J lost 4, with 10 bases in between. CDR3 length equals 12 residues. Germline values: CDR1 SQVTM, CDR2 ANQGSEA. CDR3 sequence reads: CSVAQGSTEAFF. The DNA for the CDR3 is TGCAGCGTTGCCCAGGGGAGCACTGAAGCTTTCTTT.

The genes are TRBV6-6 and TRBJ1-2; 7 bases fit TRBD1. The CDR3 extends over 13 amino acids. Germline V CDR1 and CDR2: MNHNY, SVGAGI (reference sequence). The J segment lost 10 bases and the V segment lost 4 bases, leaving 9 bases of the junction unmatched. The DNA for the CDR3 is TGTGCCAGCAGTTCCGGGACAGCTCGATACTACACCTTC. Translated, it gives CASSSGTARYYTF.

CDR3 sequence: CASSTTGLNGNQPQHF. CDR3 nucleotide sequence: TGTGCCAGCAGCACGACAGGCCTAAATGGCAATCAGCCCCAGCATTTT. This rearrangement joins TRBV7-2 to TRBJ1-5; tentative D call: TRBD1 (6 bases). Trimming took off 5 bases at V and 2 bases at J, with 16 bases between the two ends. This CDR3 has 16 amino acids. In germline, CDR1 is SGHTA, CDR2 FQGNSA.